This TCR beta chain was captured in a study of T cell changes during pregnancy in multiple sclerosis. In this sample, this clone turned up once. Sequencing was performed with immunoSEQ multiplex PCR; in TCRdb, only in-frame clones are kept and a portion is missing. In the table there are around 31,000 clones, more than 80% of which are singletons. Trimming cost V 3 bases and J 4 bases, with 12 bases left between them. This CDR3 contains 14 residues. Germline loops: CDR1 SGHTA, CDR2 FQGTGA. This material consisted of CD4+ T cells from peripheral blood mononuclear cells, taken in the first trimester of pregnancy. V usage is TRBV7-3 and J usage is TRBJ1-1, with unresolved D. This clonotype was obtained from a female donor with multiple sclerosis, enrolled in a pregnancy study. CDR3: CASSFNSLSTEAFF. Here the CDR3 DNA reads TGTGCCAGCAGCTTTAACAGTTTAAGCACTGAAGCTTTCTTT.